This T cell receptor (beta chain) was documented in a study of blood T cell repertoires in COVID-19. The overall study: Acute and convalescent COVID-19 specimens originated in the United States, Italy and Spain.

Here immunoSEQ multiplex PCR was the method, and the copy in TCRdb shows in-frame clones only, minus some. The data contain around 330,000 clones, about 91% of them singletons. The CDR3 spans 16 residues. Per germline, CDR1 SGHAT and CDR2 FQNNGV. The ends lost 4 bases at V and 4 bases at J; junction bases unmatched: 12. Recovered participants had two consecutive negative NP/OP PCR tests, healthcare professional clearance, or symptom resolution. Sequences were obtained from PBMCs or T cells enriched from blood (not recorded which). V is TRBV11-2 and J is TRBJ1-2; 7 bases are a match to TRBD1. The clonotype comes from a woman in her late teens or twenties who had recovered from COVID-19. CDR3 region: CASSSSYKGAFYGYTF. CDR3 in DNA: TGTGCCAGCAGCTCCTCCTATAAGGGGGCGTTCTATGGCTACACCTTC.